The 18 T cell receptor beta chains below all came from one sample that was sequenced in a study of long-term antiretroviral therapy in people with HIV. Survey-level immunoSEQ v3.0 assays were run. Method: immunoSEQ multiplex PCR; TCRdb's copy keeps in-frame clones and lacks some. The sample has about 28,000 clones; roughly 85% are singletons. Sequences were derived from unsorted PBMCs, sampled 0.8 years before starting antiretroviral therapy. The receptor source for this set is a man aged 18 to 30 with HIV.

CDR3 amino acids: CASSDAGASEGEQYF. In DNA, the CDR3 is TGTGCCAGCAGCGACGCCGGGGCGTCAGAGGGGGAGCAGTACTTC. The chain carries TRBV9 and TRBJ2-7, with D perhaps TRBD1 or TRBD2 (5 bases each). The germline CDR1 and CDR2 sequences are SGDLS and YYNGEE. The V end lost 3 bases, the J end lost 7 bases, and 20 bases lay between the germline ends. The CDR3 totals 15 residues.

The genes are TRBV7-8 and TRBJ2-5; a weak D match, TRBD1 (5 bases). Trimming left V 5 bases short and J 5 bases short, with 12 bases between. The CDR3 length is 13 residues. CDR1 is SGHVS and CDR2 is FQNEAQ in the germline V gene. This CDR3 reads CASSRHHRETQYF. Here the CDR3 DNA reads TGTGCCAGCAGCCGACATCACAGGGAGACCCAGTACTTC.

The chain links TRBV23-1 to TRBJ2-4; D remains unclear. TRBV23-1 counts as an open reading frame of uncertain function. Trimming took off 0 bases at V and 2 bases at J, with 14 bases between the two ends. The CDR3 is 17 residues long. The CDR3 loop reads CASSQSWAVRTKNIQYF. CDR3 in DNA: TGCGCCAGCAGTCAATCTTGGGCAGTGAGGACCAAAAACATTCAGTACTTC.

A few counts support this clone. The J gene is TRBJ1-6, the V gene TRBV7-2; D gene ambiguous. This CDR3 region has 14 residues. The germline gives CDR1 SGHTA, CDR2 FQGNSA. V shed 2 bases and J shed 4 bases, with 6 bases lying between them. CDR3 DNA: TGTGCCAGCAGCTTATGGGGTTATAATTCACCCCTCCACTTT. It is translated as CASSLWGYNSPLHF.

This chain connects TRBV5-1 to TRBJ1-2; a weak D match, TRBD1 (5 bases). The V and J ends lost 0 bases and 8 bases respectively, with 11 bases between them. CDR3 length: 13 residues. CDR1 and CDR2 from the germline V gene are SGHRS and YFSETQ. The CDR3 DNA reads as TGCGCCAGCAGCTTGGAAGGGGACCAAGGCTACACCTTC. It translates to CASSLEGDQGYTF.

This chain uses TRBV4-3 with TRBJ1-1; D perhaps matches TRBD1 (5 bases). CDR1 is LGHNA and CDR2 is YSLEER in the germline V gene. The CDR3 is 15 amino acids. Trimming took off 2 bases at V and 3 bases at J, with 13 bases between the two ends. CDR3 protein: CASSQSRTLDTEAFF. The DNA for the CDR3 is TGCGCCAGCAGCCAATCCAGGACATTGGACACTGAAGCTTTCTTT.

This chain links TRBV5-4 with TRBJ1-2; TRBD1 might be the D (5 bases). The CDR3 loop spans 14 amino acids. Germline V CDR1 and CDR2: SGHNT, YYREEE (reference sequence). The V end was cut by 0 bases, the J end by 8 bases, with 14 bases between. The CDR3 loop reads CASSLESQGLGYTF. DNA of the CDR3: TGTGCCAGCAGCTTGGAGAGTCAGGGCTTAGGCTACACCTTC.

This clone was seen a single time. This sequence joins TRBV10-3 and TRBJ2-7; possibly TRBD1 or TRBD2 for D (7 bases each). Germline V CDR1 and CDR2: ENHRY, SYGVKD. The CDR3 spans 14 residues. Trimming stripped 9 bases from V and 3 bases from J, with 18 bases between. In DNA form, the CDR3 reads TGTGCCATTAGGGGGGGAACAGGGGTCTACGAGCAGTACTTC. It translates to CAIRGGTGVYEQYF.

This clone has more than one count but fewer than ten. CDR3 bases: TGTGCCAGCAAGCCAATTTGGACAGTGGATGGCTACACCTTC. Protein: CASKPIWTVDGYTF. The J gene is TRBJ1-2, the V gene TRBV27; D may be TRBD1 (6 bases). Deletions cut 7 bases from V and 6 bases from J, with 18 bases between. Germline CDR1 and CDR2: MNHEY and SMNVEV (reference sequence). This CDR3 region has 14 residues.

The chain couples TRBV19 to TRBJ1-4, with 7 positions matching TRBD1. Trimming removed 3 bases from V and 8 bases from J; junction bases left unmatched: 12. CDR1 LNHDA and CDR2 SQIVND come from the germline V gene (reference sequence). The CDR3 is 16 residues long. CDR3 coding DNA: TGTGCCAGTAGTATGGGGCCGCAGGGGGAAATGGAAAAACTGTTTTTT. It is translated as CASSMGPQGEMEKLFF.

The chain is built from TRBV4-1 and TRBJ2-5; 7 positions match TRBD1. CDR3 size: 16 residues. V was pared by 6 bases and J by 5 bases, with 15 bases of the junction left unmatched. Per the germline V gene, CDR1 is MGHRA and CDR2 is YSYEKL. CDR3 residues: CASSPLTTGTDETQYF. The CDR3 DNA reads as TGCGCCAGCAGTCCCCTTACGACAGGGACCGATGAGACCCAGTACTTC.

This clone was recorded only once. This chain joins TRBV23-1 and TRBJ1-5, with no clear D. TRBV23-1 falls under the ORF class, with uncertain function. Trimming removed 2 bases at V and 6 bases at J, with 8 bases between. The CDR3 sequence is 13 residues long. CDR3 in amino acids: CASSQPEAQPQHF. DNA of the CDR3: TGCGCCAGCAGTCAACCTGAGGCTCAGCCCCAGCATTTT.

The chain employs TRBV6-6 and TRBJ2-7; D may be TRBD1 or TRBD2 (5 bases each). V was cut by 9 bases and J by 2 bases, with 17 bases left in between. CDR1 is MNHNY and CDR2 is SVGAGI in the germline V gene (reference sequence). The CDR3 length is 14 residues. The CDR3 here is CASTTGGRTYEQYF. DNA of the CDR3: TGTGCCAGTACTACAGGAGGACGGACCTACGAGCAGTACTTC.

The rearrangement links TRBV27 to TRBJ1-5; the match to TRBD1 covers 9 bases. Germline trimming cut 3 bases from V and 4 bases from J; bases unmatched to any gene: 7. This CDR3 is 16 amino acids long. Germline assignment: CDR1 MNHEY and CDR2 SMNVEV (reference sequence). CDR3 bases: TGTGCCAGCAGTTTTACCGGGACAGGGCTTAATCAGCCCCAGCATTTT. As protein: CASSFTGTGLNQPQHF.

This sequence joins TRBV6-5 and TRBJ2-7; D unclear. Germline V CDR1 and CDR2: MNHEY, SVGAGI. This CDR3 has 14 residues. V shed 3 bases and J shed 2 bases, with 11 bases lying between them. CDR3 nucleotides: TGTGCCAGCAGTTATCAGCTTCCCCCCTACGAGCAGTACTTC. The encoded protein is CASSYQLPPYEQYF.

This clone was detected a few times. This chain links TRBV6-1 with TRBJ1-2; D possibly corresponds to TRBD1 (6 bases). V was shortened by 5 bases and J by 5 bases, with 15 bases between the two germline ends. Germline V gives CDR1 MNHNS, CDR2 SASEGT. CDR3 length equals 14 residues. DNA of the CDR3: TGTGCCAGCAGTCGCCGGGGGCACCCTTATGGCTACACCTTC. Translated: CASSRRGHPYGYTF.

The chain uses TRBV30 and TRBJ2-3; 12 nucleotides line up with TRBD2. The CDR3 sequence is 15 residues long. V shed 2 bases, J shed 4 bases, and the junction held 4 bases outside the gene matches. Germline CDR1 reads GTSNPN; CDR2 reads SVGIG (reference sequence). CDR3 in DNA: TGTGCCTGGAGTCGACTAGCGGGAGTCGCAGATACGCAGTATTTT. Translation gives CAWSRLAGVADTQYF.

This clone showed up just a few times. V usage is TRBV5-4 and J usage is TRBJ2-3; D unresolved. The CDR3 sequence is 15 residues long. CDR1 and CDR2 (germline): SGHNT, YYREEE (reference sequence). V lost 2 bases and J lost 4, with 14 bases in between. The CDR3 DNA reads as TGTGCCAGCAGCTTAGGCCCCTCGAAGGCAGATACGCAGTATTTT. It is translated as CASSLGPSKADTQYF.